Presented here are 23 T cell receptor beta chains from one specimen sequenced in a study of neurological immune-mediated disorders. Each CDR3 protein gets one entry after TCRdb re-called the 5' RACE reads with MiXCR. The sample lists tens of thousands of distinct CDR3 sequences; 9% to 12% were seen once. Sequenced material: PBMCs. These receptors all stem from a woman in her forties with HTLV-1-associated myelopathy (HAM/TSP).

For this clonotype: A much bigger clone sits one base away, suggesting this may be a read error. V gene TRBV13 combines with J gene TRBJ2-5; weak D call: TRBD1 (5 bases). Germline assignment: CDR1 PRHDT and CDR2 FYEKMQ (reference sequence). The V end was cut by 5 bases, the J end by 3 bases, with 10 bases between. The CDR3 runs to 13 residues. In DNA, the CDR3 is TGTGCCAGCAGCCAGGACAACAAAGAGACCCAGTACTTC. It is translated as CASSQDNKETQYF.

In this sample, this clonotype turned up many times. The CDR3 loop is CSAPQGDYTEAFF. DNA for the CDR3: TGCAGTGCTCCTCAGGGGGACTACACTGAAGCTTTCTTT. V usage is TRBV20-1 and J usage is TRBJ1-1, with 7 bases aligning to TRBD1. V lost 5 bases to trimming and J lost 3 bases; unmatched junction nucleotides: 6. This CDR3 is 13 amino acids long. Germline CDR1 reads DFQATT; CDR2 reads SNEGSKA (reference sequence).

This clonotype was picked up many times. This CDR3 is CASSLEGPHSNQPQHF. For the CDR3, the DNA is TGCGCCAGCAGCTTGGAAGGACCCCATAGCAATCAGCCCCAGCATTTT. This rearrangement joins TRBV5-1 to TRBJ1-5; unclear D gene. The germline V gene has CDR1 SGHRS and CDR2 YFSETQ. Trimming cost V 0 bases and J 0 bases, with 10 bases left between them. CDR3 length: 16 amino acids. Supplemented by reference TRBV5-1 and TRBJ1-5, the full variable domain reads KAGVTQTPRYLIKTRGQQVTLSCSPISGHRSVSWYQQTPGQGLQFLFEYFSETQRNKGNFPGRFSGRQFSNSRSEMNVSTLELGDSALYLCASSLEGPHSNQPQHFGDGTRLSIL.

This clonotype was counted between two and nine times. The V gene is TRBV5-5, the J gene TRBJ1-4; maybe TRBD1 (5 bases). The V end lost 2 bases, the J end lost 7 bases, and 18 bases lay between the germline ends. CDR1 and CDR2 (germline): SGHKS, YYEKEE (reference sequence). This CDR3 spans 16 amino acids. The CDR3 DNA is TGTGCCAGCAGCTTCGGGGGTGGACGTTGGAGTGAAAAACTGTTTTTT. This sequence encodes CASSFGGGRWSEKLFF.

This clonotype has at least ten counts. J is TRBJ2-1 and V is TRBV12-3 or TRBV12-4; D unresolved. The ends were cut back, 6 bases at V and 0 bases at J, with 15 bases in the middle. The CDR3 has 16 residues. CDR3 in amino acids: CASRPLFTSSYNEQFF. The DNA of the CDR3 is TGTGCCAGCAGGCCACTATTCACGAGCTCCTACAATGAGCAGTTCTTC.

This clonotype was recorded many times. The rearrangement joins TRBV12-3 or TRBV12-4 to TRBJ2-6, with a weak D call TRBD1 (6 bases). This CDR3 has 15 residues. Trimming removed 6 bases at V and 2 bases at J, with 11 bases between. This CDR3 reads CASSPTGPGANVLTF. CDR3 sequence (DNA): TGTGCCAGCAGCCCTACAGGGCCTGGGGCCAACGTCCTGACTTTC.

This clonotype was counted many times. V gene TRBV4-3 combines with J gene TRBJ1-2; D is unclear. V lost 0 bases and J lost 2, with 13 bases in between. CDR1 and CDR2 (germline): LGHNA, YSLEER. The CDR3 length is 16 residues. The CDR3 spells CASSQDIGQPNYGYTF. The CDR3, as DNA: TGCGCCAGCAGCCAAGATATTGGGCAGCCGAACTATGGCTACACCTTC.

Comment on this clonotype: At one end, the junction sequence differs from germline, possibly due to a read error. The chain uses TRBV6-2 or TRBV6-3 and TRBJ2-2; D is perhaps TRBD1 or TRBD2 (6 bases each). Germline V lookup: CDR1 MNHEY, CDR2 SVGEGT. This CDR3 comprises 16 residues. The CDR3 here is CASTERRGHVTGELFF. As DNA, the CDR3 is TGTGCCAGCACTGAAAGGAGGGGACATGTGACCGGCGAGCTGTTTTTT.

On this clonotype itself: A much bigger clone sits one base away, suggesting this may be a read error. The chain couples TRBV3-1 to TRBJ2-7; maybe TRBD1 (5 bases). The CDR3 length is 13 residues. Deletions cut 0 bases from V and 9 bases from J, with 12 bases between. Germline CDR1 and CDR2: LGHDT and YNNKEL (reference sequence). CDR3 sequence reads: CASSQDGQGGQYF. CDR3 nucleotides: TGTGCCAGCAGCCAAGATGGGCAGGGTGGGCAGTACTTC.

This clonotype is termed medium-sized. Likely a read error: the CDR3 ends without its conserved phenylalanine or tryptophan. Because the CDR3's place on the DNA is in doubt, the DNA is left out and the CDR3 is given as listed by TCRdb. The chain joins TRBV5-1 to TRBJ2-1; the D call in the table, TRBD1, was not verified against the DNA. Per germline, CDR1 SGHRS and CDR2 YFSETQ. The CDR3 adds up to 12 amino acids, both ends counted. The CDR3 here is CASSLEQGPATV.

This clonotype was seen ten or more times. The genes are TRBV7-8 and TRBJ1-1; D is uncertain. V shed 2 bases and J shed 6 bases, with 16 bases lying between them. This CDR3 is built from 15 residues. Germline values: CDR1 SGHVS, CDR2 FQNEAQ. In DNA, the CDR3 is TGTGCCAGCAGCTTAATGAGGAGTGGAACGGCTGAAGCTTTCTTT. Translating gives CASSLMRSGTAEAFF.

This clonotype was recorded a few times. The chain carries TRBV4-1 and TRBJ2-3; TRBD1 aligns across 8 bases. CDR1 is MGHRA, CDR2 YSYEKL, per germline. The V and J ends lost 0 bases and 9 bases, in that order; junction bases with no gene match: 5. The CDR3 covers 14 residues. The CDR3 spells CASSQDQGAATQYF. In nucleotides, the CDR3 is TGCGCCAGCAGCCAAGATCAGGGGGCCGCAACGCAGTATTTT.

Many counts were recorded for this clonotype. The chain has TRBV9 and TRBJ2-1; TRBD2 aligns across 9 bases. J was trimmed by 7 bases and V by 0 bases; bases with no gene match: 5. CDR3 length: 15 residues. Germline V gene lookup returns CDR1 SGDLS and CDR2 YYNGEE. CDR3 in amino acids: CASSVGRGGVNEQFF. The CDR3, as DNA: TGTGCCAGCAGCGTAGGGCGGGGGGGCGTTAATGAGCAGTTCTTC.

The table lists this clonotype with many counts. V is TRBV20-1 and J is TRBJ1-1; D is unresolved. The CDR3 sequence is 15 residues long. Trimming shortened V by 0 bases and J by 1 base, and 12 bases separated the two germline ends. CDR1 is DFQATT, CDR2 SNEGSKA, per germline (reference sequence). The CDR3 is CSARDSWTENTEAFF. Written as DNA, the CDR3 is TGCAGTGCTAGAGATTCTTGGACGGAGAACACTGAAGCTTTCTTT.

Turning to this clonotype: At one boundary the junction diverges from the germline segment, which might be a read error. The V and J genes are TRBV6-1 and TRBJ2-1; a weak D match, TRBD2 (6 bases). This CDR3 has 12 residues. Per germline, CDR1 MNHNS and CDR2 SASEGT. In DNA, the CDR3 is TGTGCCAGCAGCGCGGACTACAATGAGCACTTCTTC. Amino acids: CASSADYNEHFF.

Regarding this clonotype: A read error may explain this, as a much larger clone is one base away. As the CDR3 is not closed by the conserved phenylalanine or tryptophan, this likely results from a read error. J is TRBJ1-4 and V is TRBV15; no definite D call. The CDR3 has 17 amino acids. Germline V lookup: CDR1 LNHNV, CDR2 YYDKDF (reference sequence). CDR3 sequence: CVTSRARFTSTNEKLFS. In DNA form, the CDR3 reads TGTGTCACCAGCAGAGCCCGCTTTACCTCAACTAATGAAAAACTGTTTTCT.

This clonotype has a single count. V gene TRBV7-3 combines with J gene TRBJ1-2, with D tentatively TRBD1 (5 bases). V was trimmed by 0 bases and J by 8 bases, leaving 13 bases between them. CDR3 size: 14 residues. Germline CDR1 reads SGHTA; CDR2 reads FQGTGA. The CDR3 loop is CASSLTGAYDGYTF. Here the CDR3 DNA reads TGTGCCAGCAGCTTAACAGGGGCGTACGACGGCTACACCTTC. Using reference TRBV7-3 and TRBJ1-2 for the parts outside the CDR3, the full variable domain is GAGVSQTPSNKVTEKGKYVELRCDPISGHTALYWYRQSLGQGPEFLIYFQGTGAADDSGLPNDRFFAVRPEGSVSTLKIQRTERGDSAVYLCASSLTGAYDGYTFGSGTRLTVV.

At least ten counts were recorded for this clonotype. For the CDR3, the DNA is TGCGCCAGCAGCTCCTCGTCAGGAGGGTTTGGTCATAATTCACCCCTCCACTTT. Translating gives CASSSSSGGFGHNSPLHF. The rearrangement joins TRBV5-1 to TRBJ1-6, with D unresolved. In germline, CDR1 is SGHRS, CDR2 YFSETQ. V was trimmed by 3 bases and J by 5 bases, leaving 21 bases between them. The CDR3 is 18 amino acids.

The CDR3 protein is CASSSDGLTRGAGELFF. Here the CDR3 DNA reads TGTGCCAGCAGCTCGGATGGCCTTACTAGAGGGGCCGGGGAGCTGTTTTTT. The chain combines TRBV12-3 or TRBV12-4 with TRBJ2-2; D is possibly TRBD1 or TRBD2 (5 bases each). CDR3 length: 17 amino acids. V dropped 6 bases and J dropped 6 bases, with 23 bases sitting between them.

This clonotype was observed at least ten times. The chain is built from TRBV20-1 and TRBJ2-1; TRBD2 is a possible D gene (7 bases). Trimming left V 1 base short and J 0 bases short, with 10 bases between. The V gene's germline CDR1 is DFQATT and CDR2 SNEGSKA (reference sequence). This CDR3 comprises 15 residues. In DNA form, the CDR3 reads TGCAGTGCTAGAGGGGCGGGGGCCTCCTACAATGAGCAGTTCTTC. This sequence encodes CSARGAGASYNEQFF.

At least ten counts were recorded for this clonotype. This chain links TRBV4-3 with TRBJ2-2; 9 bases are shared with TRBD1. Germline-derived CDR1 and CDR2 are LGHNA and YSLEER. CDR3 size: 20 residues. V lost 0 bases to trimming and J lost 0 bases; unmatched junction nucleotides: 11. In nucleotides, the CDR3 is TGCGCCAGCAGCCAAGAGTCGTTCCTACAGGGGGCAGCGAACACCGGGGAGCTGTTTTTT. Translation: CASSQESFLQGAANTGELFF.

This clonotype was seen ten or more times. The rearrangement links TRBV5-1 to TRBJ2-7, with 8 bases matching TRBD1. V shed 4 bases, J shed 0 bases, and the junction held 6 bases outside the gene matches. Germline CDR1 is SGHRS and CDR2 is YFSETQ. The CDR3 is 15 amino acids. DNA of the CDR3: TGCGCCAGCAGCCCCCTTGGACAGGGCTCCTACGAGCAGTACTTC. Protein sequence: CASSPLGQGSYEQYF.

This clonotype was recorded many times. The chain uses TRBV5-1 and TRBJ1-3; D perhaps matches TRBD1 (5 bases). The germline CDR1 and CDR2 sequences are SGHRS and YFSETQ. The CDR3 runs 18 residues. Trimming removed 4 bases at V and 2 bases at J, with 22 bases between. CDR3 region: CASSPTGTYSLTGNTIYF. CDR3 sequence (DNA): TGCGCCAGCAGCCCCACCGGGACCTACTCCCTGACTGGAAACACCATATATTTT.